What follows is one TCR beta chain and its context. What it binds is not known. This record belongs to a study of T cell repertoires in cytomegalovirus infection. From the reads, TCRdb called clonotypes with MiXCR, one entry per CDR3 protein. The sample contains roughly 340,000 distinct CDR3 sequences, about 29% of which appear only once. Study results and limitations: Clonotypes of TCR beta that were HLA-C-restricted and CMV-specific dominated the ex vivo response.

CDR1 and CDR2 (germline): SEHNR, FQNEAQ (reference sequence). The V end was cut by 6 bases, the J end by 2 bases, with 11 bases between. The CDR3 is made up of 14 amino acids. This chain joins TRBV7-9 and TRBJ1-5; no reliable D call. The specimen comprised cultured PBMCs, sampled from culture after CMV antigen stimulation. This receptor was taken from a human donor in good health (CMV status not recorded). Some clones in this sample may be carry-over from other donors' samples. CDR3 amino acids: CASSAAGGNQPQHF. The CDR3 coding sequence is TGTGCCAGCAGTGCCGCGGGCGGCAATCAGCCCCAGCATTTT.